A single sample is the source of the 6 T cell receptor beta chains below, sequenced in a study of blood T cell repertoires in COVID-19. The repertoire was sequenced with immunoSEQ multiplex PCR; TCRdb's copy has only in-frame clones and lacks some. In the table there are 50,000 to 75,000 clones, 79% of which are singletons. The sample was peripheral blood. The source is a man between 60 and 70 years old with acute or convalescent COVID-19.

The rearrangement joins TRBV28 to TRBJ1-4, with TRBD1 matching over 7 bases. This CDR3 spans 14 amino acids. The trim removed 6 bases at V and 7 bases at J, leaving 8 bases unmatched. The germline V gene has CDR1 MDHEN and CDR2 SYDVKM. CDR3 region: CASRTGTASEKLFF. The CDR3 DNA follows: TGTGCCAGCAGAACCGGGACAGCGAGTGAAAAACTGTTTTTT.

The CDR3 region has the DNA TGTGCCAGCAGCTTAGAAGGGGCTAGGGGCAATGAGCAGTTCTTC. This gives the protein CASSLEGARGNEQFF. V usage is TRBV7-3 and J usage is TRBJ2-1; D is possibly TRBD1 (5 bases). The V end was cut by 2 bases, the J end by 6 bases, with 14 bases between. Germline CDR1 SGHTA, CDR2 FQGTGA. CDR3 length equals 15 residues.

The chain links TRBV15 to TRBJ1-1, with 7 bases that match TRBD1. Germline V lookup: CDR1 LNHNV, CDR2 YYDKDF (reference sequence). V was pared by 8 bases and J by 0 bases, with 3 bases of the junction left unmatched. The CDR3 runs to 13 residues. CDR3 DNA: TGTGCCACCTGGGACAGCCTGAACACTGAAGCTTTCTTT. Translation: CATWDSLNTEAFF.

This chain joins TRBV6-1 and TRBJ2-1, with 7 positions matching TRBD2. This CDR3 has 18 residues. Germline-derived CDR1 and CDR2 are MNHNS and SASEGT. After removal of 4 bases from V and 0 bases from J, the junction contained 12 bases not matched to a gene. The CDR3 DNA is TGTGCCAGCAGTGTATCCCTTATAGCGGGCGGCTCCTACAATGAGCAGTTCTTC. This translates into CASSVSLIAGGSYNEQFF.

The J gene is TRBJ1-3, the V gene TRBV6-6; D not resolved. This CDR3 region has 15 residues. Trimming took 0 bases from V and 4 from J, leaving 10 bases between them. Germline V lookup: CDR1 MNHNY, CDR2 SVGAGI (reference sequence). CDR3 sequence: CASSYSGSGGNTIYF. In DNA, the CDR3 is TGTGCCAGCAGTTACTCCGGCAGCGGGGGAAACACCATATATTTT.

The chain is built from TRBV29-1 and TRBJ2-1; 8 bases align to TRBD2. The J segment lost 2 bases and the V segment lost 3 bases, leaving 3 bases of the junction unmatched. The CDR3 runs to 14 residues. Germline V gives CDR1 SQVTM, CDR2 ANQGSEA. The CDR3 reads CSVEGSGAYNEQFF. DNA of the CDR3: TGCAGCGTTGAGGGTAGCGGGGCCTACAATGAGCAGTTCTTC.